One sample yielded the 24 T cell receptor beta chains listed below, sequenced in a study of blood T cell repertoires in COVID-19 (dated by TCRdb to 2019 to 2021). Libraries came from the immunoSEQ multiplex PCR assay. TCRdb mirrors the immuneACCESS table, restricted to in-frame sequences. Some clones are absent from its copies; in checked studies, under half trace to an unresolved V gene, and the reason for the others is unknown. Across this sample there are 100,000 to 120,000 clones, with more than 80% seen only once. Of the sample, 7.5% to 10% falls within the top ten clones. Sequences were obtained from peripheral blood. These TCRs come from a woman aged 70-85 years with acute or convalescent COVID-19.

The J gene is TRBJ1-5, the V gene TRBV30; D uncertain. Germline V gene data show CDR1 as GTSNPN and CDR2 as SVGIG (reference sequence). Trimming shortened V by 3 bases and J by 3 bases, and 15 bases separated the two germline ends. The CDR3 contains 15 residues. CDR3 sequence: CAWSLRGAPNQPQHF. The CDR3 DNA reads as TGTGCCTGGAGCCTCCGGGGTGCCCCCAATCAGCCCCAGCATTTT.

This sequence joins TRBV5-6 and TRBJ2-5; 8 bases agree with TRBD1. CDR1 and CDR2 from the germline V gene are SGHDT and YYEEEE. There are 14 residues in the CDR3. The ends lost 3 bases at V and 2 bases at J; junction bases unmatched: 3. The CDR3 region is CASSWGTGQETQYF. In nucleotides, the CDR3 is TGTGCCAGCAGCTGGGGGACAGGTCAAGAGACCCAGTACTTC.

The gene calls are TRBV9 and TRBJ2-1; a weak D match, TRBD1 (6 bases). Germline CDR1 SGDLS, CDR2 YYNGEE. The CDR3 loop spans 16 amino acids. The V end was cut by 0 bases, the J end by 0 bases, with 10 bases between. The CDR3 DNA reads as TGTGCCAGCAGCGTAGGGACAGCGAGCTCCTACAATGAGCAGTTCTTC. Protein sequence: CASSVGTASSYNEQFF.

The V gene is TRBV3-1 (or the pseudogene TRBV3-2), the J gene TRBJ1-2; D is undetermined. Germline V CDR1 and CDR2: LGHDT, YNNKEL (reference sequence). The V end was cut by 1 base, the J end by 6 bases, with 9 bases between. The CDR3 is 13 residues long. Here the CDR3 reads CASSQVPGHGYTF. The CDR3 nucleotides read TGTGCCAGCAGCCAAGTCCCAGGCCATGGCTACACCTTC.

This sequence joins TRBV18 and TRBJ2-7; D remains ambiguous. Germline lookup yields CDR1 KGHSH and CDR2 LQKENI. The CDR3 is 11 amino acids. Trimming took off 3 bases at V and 4 bases at J, with 4 bases between the two ends. The CDR3 is CASSPEYEQYF. The CDR3 DNA follows: TGTGCCAGCTCACCCGAGTACGAGCAGTACTTC.

The DNA of the CDR3 is TGTGCCAGCAGCCCTAGCCGCGGGAGCTCCTACGAGCAGTACTTC. It is translated as CASSPSRGSSYEQYF. The V call is TRBV7-2, the J call TRBJ2-7; TRBD2 aligns across 7 bases. The junction had 7 bases not matched to a gene; V was cut back by 5 bases and J by 0 bases. The CDR3 consists of 15 residues. Germline CDR1 reads SGHTA; CDR2 reads FQGNSA.

The genes are TRBV7-3 and TRBJ2-1; a weak D match, TRBD2 (6 bases). This CDR3 is built from 16 residues. The germline V gene encodes CDR1 SGHTA and CDR2 FQGTGA. V was shortened by 4 bases and J by 3 bases, with 16 bases between the two germline ends. The CDR3: CASSSRSSRDYNEQFF. The CDR3 DNA reads as TGTGCCAGCAGCTCCCGCTCCTCGCGGGACTACAATGAGCAGTTCTTC.

The CDR3 is CASSTPGTSGGVTDTQYF. Written as DNA, the CDR3 is TGCGCCAGCAGCACCCCCGGGACTAGCGGGGGGGTAACAGATACGCAGTATTTT. The V gene is TRBV5-1, the J gene TRBJ2-3, with 16 positions matching TRBD2. The CDR3 is made up of 18 amino acids. Germline trimming cut 4 bases from V and 3 bases from J; bases unmatched to any gene: 8. Germline values: CDR1 SGHRS, CDR2 YFSETQ.

This clone occurred once. The rearrangement uses TRBV5-1 and TRBJ2-3, with 13 positions matching TRBD2. Germline lookup yields CDR1 SGHRS and CDR2 YFSETQ. The CDR3 extends over 20 amino acids. V gave up 4 bases and J gave up 0 bases; unmatched junction bases: 14. DNA of the CDR3: TGCGCCAGCAGCCTCGACAGGGGACTAGCGGGGATACTTAGCACAGATACGCAGTATTTT. It is translated as CASSLDRGLAGILSTDTQYF.

This chain uses TRBV5-4 with TRBJ1-2, with 9 bases identical to TRBD1. V lost 4 bases and J lost 8; bases outside the gene matches: 9. CDR3 length: 14 residues. CDR1 SGHNT and CDR2 YYREEE come from the germline V gene (reference sequence). Here the CDR3 reads CASSQEQGAGGYTF. CDR3 bases: TGTGCCAGCAGCCAAGAACAGGGGGCAGGGGGCTACACCTTC.

The chain combines TRBV29-1 with TRBJ2-7; 8 nucleotides match TRBD1. CDR3 length: 12 amino acids. J lost 3 bases, V lost 2 bases, and 0 bases had no gene match. CDR1 and CDR2 (germline): SQVTM, ANQGSEA. This chain's CDR3 is CSVETGGYEQYF. The CDR3 coding sequence is TGCAGCGTTGAAACAGGGGGCTACGAGCAGTACTTC.

This clone was detected only once. J is TRBJ1-5 and V is TRBV3-1 (or the pseudogene TRBV3-2), with TRBD1 matching 12 bases. The V and J ends lost 4 bases and 2 bases, in that order; junction bases with no gene match: 12. CDR1 and CDR2 from the germline V gene are LGHDT and YNNKEL (reference sequence). The CDR3 has 19 residues. CDR3 nucleotide sequence: TGTGCCAGCAGCCTCCTCCCGGGACAGGGGGCCGGGGGCAATCAGCCCCAGCATTTT. Translating gives CASSLLPGQGAGGNQPQHF.

V and J are TRBV28 and TRBJ1-1; D gene unclear. V dropped 5 bases and J dropped 8 bases, with 12 bases sitting between them. There are 12 residues in the CDR3. Germline CDR1 reads MDHEN; CDR2 reads SYDVKM. In DNA form, the CDR3 reads TGTGCCAGCAGTCCCCCCACAGAGGAAGCTTTCTTT. It specifies CASSPPTEEAFF.

The V and J genes are TRBV20-1 and TRBJ2-7; no clear D gene. Per germline, CDR1 DFQATT and CDR2 SNEGSKA (reference sequence). This CDR3 has 11 amino acids. V was shortened by 0 bases and J by 7 bases, with 7 bases between the two germline ends. CDR3 DNA: TGCAGTGCTAGAGATTTCAGGGAGCAGTACTTC. Amino acid sequence: CSARDFREQYF.

The chain is built from TRBV19 and TRBJ1-5; 11 bases are shared with TRBD1. The germline V gene encodes CDR1 LNHDA and CDR2 SQIVND (reference sequence). Trimming cost V 7 bases and J 7 bases; bases outside gene matches: 6. CDR3 length equals 14 residues. The CDR3 loop is CASTGTGGTQPQHF. CDR3 sequence (DNA): TGTGCCAGTACTGGGACAGGGGGTACACAGCCCCAGCATTTT.

The chain employs TRBV4-1 and TRBJ2-7; maybe TRBD1 (5 bases). The germline V gene has CDR1 MGHRA and CDR2 YSYEKL. Trimming shortened V by 0 bases and J by 6 bases, and 15 bases separated the two germline ends. The CDR3 is 15 amino acids. The CDR3 spells CASSQESGRAAEQYF. Here the CDR3 DNA reads TGCGCCAGCAGCCAAGAATCTGGCAGGGCTGCCGAGCAGTACTTC.

V gene TRBV9 combines with J gene TRBJ2-1; TRBD2 might be the D (6 bases). CDR3 length: 16 residues. Germline lookup yields CDR1 SGDLS and CDR2 YYNGEE. The ends were cut back, 3 bases at V and 0 bases at J, with 13 bases in the middle. CDR3 in amino acids: CASSAPLTSSYNEQFF. In nucleotides, the CDR3 is TGTGCCAGCAGCGCCCCATTGACTAGCTCCTACAATGAGCAGTTCTTC.

This clone has a single count. This rearrangement joins TRBV6-5 to TRBJ2-7, with 7 bases fitting TRBD2. Germline-derived CDR1 and CDR2 are MNHEY and SVGAGI. J gave up 2 bases and V 4 bases, and 2 bases lay outside the gene matches. This CDR3 comprises 13 residues. The CDR3 nucleotides are TGTGCCAGCAGTTGGCGGGAGACCTACGAGCAGTACTTC. Residues: CASSWRETYEQYF.

The J gene is TRBJ2-2, the V gene TRBV9, with 12 bases fitting TRBD2. The junction had 5 bases not matched to a gene; V was cut back by 4 bases and J by 4 bases. The CDR3 covers 16 residues. Germline V gene sequence: CDR1 SGDLS, CDR2 YYNGEE. The CDR3 protein is CASSPRLAGVTGELFF. CDR3 in DNA: TGTGCCAGCAGCCCCCGACTAGCGGGAGTCACCGGGGAGCTGTTTTTT.

This sequence joins TRBV6-1 and TRBJ1-5; TRBD1 aligns across 7 bases. The CDR3 totals 15 residues. Germline CDR1 and CDR2: MNHNS and SASEGT. The trim removed 2 bases at V and 4 bases at J, leaving 5 bases unmatched. CDR3 bases: TGTGCCAGCAGTGAAAGTCCAGGGGGGAATCAGCCCCAGCATTTT. Translation gives CASSESPGGNQPQHF.

The rearrangement links TRBV27 to TRBJ1-5; D is uncertain. Germline values: CDR1 MNHEY, CDR2 SMNVEV (reference sequence). CDR3 length: 15 amino acids. Between the trimmed V and J ends, which lost 3 bases and 1 base, there was a span of 10 bases. The CDR3 region is CASSLEGVSNQPQHF. In DNA form, the CDR3 reads TGTGCCAGCAGTTTGGAGGGAGTGAGCAATCAGCCCCAGCATTTT.

In the case of this clone: One end of the junction does not line up with germline, which may come from a read error. The V and J genes are TRBV7-7 and TRBJ1-1; possibly TRBD1 for D (5 bases). The CDR3 runs to 13 residues. The germline V gene encodes CDR1 SSHAT and CDR2 FNYEAQ (reference sequence). The CDR3 DNA follows: TGTGCTAGCAGCCCGGACACATACACTGAAGCTTTCTTT. As protein: CASSPDTYTEAFF.

This rearrangement joins TRBV6-4 to TRBJ2-2; D is uncertain. V lost 6 bases and J 5 bases, leaving 13 bases between the germline ends. From germline, CDR1 is MRHNA and CDR2 SNTAGT. The CDR3 spans 14 residues. CDR3 DNA sequence: TGTGCCAGCAGCCAGGAATACGGTACCGGGGAGCTGTTTTTT. This gives the protein CASSQEYGTGELFF.

The CDR3 is CASSRTGSYGYTF. CDR3 coding DNA: TGTGCCAGCAGCAGGACAGGATCCTATGGCTACACCTTC. This chain links TRBV6-2 or TRBV6-3 with TRBJ1-2, with TRBD1 matching over 7 bases. V lost 6 bases to trimming and J lost 4 bases; unmatched junction nucleotides: 5. The CDR3 has 13 residues. The V gene's germline CDR1 is MNHEY and CDR2 SVGEGT.